This entry describes one T cell receptor (beta chain). The protocol was immunoSEQ multiplex PCR, while the TCRdb copy is restricted to in-frame clones and leaves out a portion. Altogether 350,000 to 450,000 clones are present, 89% being singletons, with the ten largest covering 0.95% to 1.5%. The data belong to a study of blood T cell repertoires in COVID-19. Germline V gene data show CDR1 as KGHSH and CDR2 as LQKENI. Between the trimmed V and J ends, which lost 6 bases and 4 bases, there was a span of 15 bases. CDR3 length: 14 residues. Sequencing input: peripheral blood. The TCR originated in a man aged 35 to 55 with acute or convalescent COVID-19. V usage is TRBV18 and J usage is TRBJ1-1; D might be TRBD1 (5 bases). The CDR3 sequence is CASSAQGLGTEAFF. The CDR3, as DNA: TGTGCCAGCTCCGCGCAGGGTCTCGGCACTGAAGCTTTCTTT.